The source of this TCR beta chain is a study of blood T cell repertoires in COVID-19 (dated by TCRdb to the early 2020s). For the study in its entirety: Collaborator samples came from the United States, Italy and Spain and covered acute and convalescent phases of COVID-19. The prospective study material was composed of cDNA or gDNA derived from T cells, B-cell-depleted T cells, or PBMCs. Subjects who had been exposed to COVID-19, were actively infected with it, or had recovered from it provided the deeply sampled blood TCRbeta repertoires that made up the dataset. A freely available public database, intended as a resource for researchers studying the immune response to SARS-CoV-2, is where the repertoires were released. The samples were drawn from two sources: the first 160 participants of the ongoing ImmuneRACE study, and fewer than 1,500 subjects contributed by 6 global collaborators. Nearly every sample came with metadata listing a de-identified subject ID, COVID-19 status, age in years and sex. HLA class I and class II types, where available, came from metadata supplied by the sample provider rather than from assay-based typing.

TCRbeta CDR3 regions were amplified from genomic DNA using the immunoSEQ Assay, a bias-controlled multiplex PCR. The authors' pipeline ran thus. Nucleated cell counts per sample were estimated from amplification of reference gene primers within the assay. To quantify the absolute abundance of each unique TCRbeta CDR3 rearrangement, sequence reads were collapsed and filtered. Productive Simpson clonality was computed per sample as the square root of Simpson's diversity index over productive rearrangements. TCRdb's version of the immuneACCESS table is confined to in-frame rearrangements and falls short of the full clone set. An unresolved V gene accounts for under half of the shortfall where checked; the remainder is of unknown origin. The V and J calls and the clone size are those of that table, but D and trimming were determined from the DNA. This sample holds 150,000 to 200,000 clones; approximately 79% were observed only once. The ten most abundant clones make up roughly 19% of the sample.

Trimming costs V 5 bases and J 1 base, and their ends lie 14 bases apart. From the cysteine through the phenylalanine, the CDR3 covers 15 amino acids. Kept here is only the CDR3 DNA, which spans 45 bases and is read in frame from base 1. CDR1 and CDR2, per the germline V gene, are SGHVS and FQNEAQ. Results the study describes overall, beyond this receptor: How much clinical and demographic metadata was included differed by source and by participant, and the metadata was provided uncurated.

Collaborating institutions collected whole blood in K2EDTA tubes following their own protocols. For TCRbeta analysis, collaborators shipped samples as frozen whole blood, isolated PBMCs, or DNA extracted from either of those sample types. Worth noting for this clone: This receptor's antigen is unknown. No much larger clonotype is one base removed from it; base qualities were not supplied.

The chain uses TRBV7-8 and TRBJ1-1, with the D gene not clear enough to name. The TCR originated in a woman of 80 years or more with acute or convalescent COVID-19. Sequencing input: peripheral blood. The CDR3 in this case is CASSPKRVWNTEAFF. The DNA reads as follows: TGTGCCAGCAGCCCCAAACGGGTATGGAACACTGAAGCTTTCTTT. Beyond the CDR3, the reference TRBV7-8 and TRBJ1-1 genes provide the residues; the full variable domain reads: GAGVSQSPRYKVAKRGQDVALRCDPISGHVSLFWYQQALGQGPEFLTYFQNEAQLDKSGLPSDRFFAERPEGSVSTLKIQRTQQEDSAVYLCASSPKRVWNTEAFFGQGTRLTVV.